This is a list of T cell receptor beta chains from one sample in a study of blood T cell repertoires in COVID-19. The repertoire was sequenced with immunoSEQ multiplex PCR; TCRdb's copy has only in-frame clones and lacks some. The table shows approximately 66,000 clones, with approximately 89% occurring only once. Sequencing used peripheral blood. Receptor source: a man aged 55-75 years with acute or convalescent COVID-19. The CDR3 runs from the conserved cysteine through the conserved F or W. The D gene is left open where the match is weak. Rows give clone size only sometimes, using once, few, many, or a class for an expanded clone.

j_gene,v_gene,abundance,d_gene,CDR3nt,CDR3aa
TRBJ1-6,TRBV7-8,few,TRBD1,TGTGCCAGCAGCTCCCGGGACAGGGGAGGCTCACCCCTCCACTTT,CASSSRDRGGSPLHF
TRBJ1-1,TRBV25-1,-,TRBD1,TGTGCCAGCAGTTCCTCGGGACAGGGGGCCTTACCCACTGAAGCTTTCTTT,CASSSSGQGALPTEAFF
TRBJ2-7,TRBV28,-,-,TGTGCCAGCAGTCCTGCAGGACACGGATACGAGCAGTACTTC,CASSPAGHGYEQYF
TRBJ2-7,TRBV9,once,TRBD1,TGTGCCAGCAGCGTAGGGACAGGGGGAGCCTACGAGCAGTACTTC,CASSVGTGGAYEQYF
TRBJ2-3,TRBV5-1,-,-,TGCGCCAGCAGCCACGGGAACACAGATACGCAGTATTTT,CASSHGNTDTQYF
TRBJ2-6,TRBV11-2,-,TRBD1,TGTGCCAGCAGCTCTCAGGGGGCTGGGGCCAACGTCCTGACTTTC,CASSSQGAGANVLTF
TRBJ2-7,TRBV5-6,-,-,TGTGCCAGCAGCTTGGTTGCAGAAGCCTACGAGCAGTACTTC,CASSLVAEAYEQYF
TRBJ1-5,TRBV30,-,-,TGTGCCTGGAGTGACGGGAATCAGCCCCAGCATTTT,CAWSDGNQPQHF
TRBJ2-7,TRBV4-2,few,TRBD2,TGTGCCAGCAGCCAAGATCAGAACGGGGGGGCAGTCGAGCAGTACTTC,CASSQDQNGGAVEQYF
TRBJ1-6,TRBV14,once,-,TGTGCCAGCAGCCAACTCGACACCAATTCACCCCTCCACTTT,CASSQLDTNSPLHF
TRBJ1-3,TRBV19,-,-,TGTGCCAGTAGTATTGCAGGGGTTCCTGGAAACACCATATATTTT,CASSIAGVPGNTIYF
TRBJ2-1,TRBV7-2,few,-,TGTGCCAGCAGCTTAGGTGCCCTCAGGGAGCAGTTCTTC,CASSLGALREQFF
TRBJ2-1,TRBV6-2/TRBV6-3,-,TRBD2,TGTGCCAGCAGTTCTCGGACTAGCGGGGGCCGTAGCTCCTACAATGAGCAGTTCTTC,CASSSRTSGGRSSYNEQFF
TRBJ2-7,TRBV10-3,-,TRBD2,TGTGCCATCAGTGATAGCGGGGGGGAGGGCGAGCAGTACTTC,CAISDSGGEGEQYF
TRBJ1-1,TRBV10-1,-,-,TGCGCCAGCAGTAAACAGGGTACTGAAGCTTTCTTT,CASSKQGTEAFF
TRBJ1-2,TRBV10-3,-,-,TGTGCCATCAGTGAGTCGGAGAGCGTAGGCTACACCTTC,CAISESESVGYTF
TRBJ1-2,TRBV3-1/TRBV3-2,-,-,TGTGCCAGCAGCCAACAGGCGCCCTCCTATGGCTACACCTTC,CASSQQAPSYGYTF
TRBJ1-2,TRBV2,once,-,TGTGCCAGCAGTAGCTCGGGGTATGGCTACACCTTC,CASSSSGYGYTF
TRBJ1-1,TRBV11-2,-,-,TGTGCCAGCGGACAACACGTTACGAACACTGAAGCTTTCTTT,CASGQHVTNTEAFF
TRBJ2-2,TRBV19,-,TRBD1,TGTGCCAGTAGTATAACAGGGGTGGCGACCGGGGAGCTGTTTTTT,CASSITGVATGELFF
TRBJ1-2,TRBV27,few,TRBD1,TGTGCCAGCAGTTTGACAGGGGGTAAGAACTATGGCTACACCTTC,CASSLTGGKNYGYTF
TRBJ1-2,TRBV24-1,-,TRBD1,TGTGCCACCAGTGCCGGGACAGGGAAAGGTGGCTACACCTTC,CATSAGTGKGGYTF
TRBJ2-3,TRBV5-4,-,-,TGTGCCAGCAGCCCGGGACACGACACAGATACGCAGTATTTT,CASSPGHDTDTQYF
TRBJ1-1,TRBV30,-,-,TGTGCCTGGAGTACAGGGATGAACACTGAAGCTTTCTTT,CAWSTGMNTEAFF
TRBJ1-1,TRBV5-1,-,-,TGCGCCAGCAGCCCAGCAGCGGGGGGGGCAACTGAAGCTTTCTTT,CASSPAAGGATEAFF
TRBJ1-5,TRBV19,-,TRBD1,TGTGCCAGTACCCCTAGGGGGACAGGGGGGGGCAATCAGCCCCAGCATTTT,CASTPRGTGGGNQPQHF
TRBJ1-1,TRBV29-1,-,-,TGCAGCGTTGAGTCGACAGGCTCGATCCAGAACACTGAAGCTTTCTTT,CSVESTGSIQNTEAFF
TRBJ2-7,TRBV2,-,TRBD1,TGTGCCAGCAGCGATCCGGGACAGGGTCCCTACGAGCAGTACTTC,CASSDPGQGPYEQYF
TRBJ1-6,TRBV23-1,few,-,TGCGCCAGCAGTCAAACCGGGACATCCTATAATTCACCCCTCCACTTT,CASSQTGTSYNSPLHF
TRBJ1-2,TRBV30,-,-,TGTGCCTGGAGTAGGGGAAACTATGGCTACACCTTC,CAWSRGNYGYTF
TRBJ2-5,TRBV5-1,-,TRBD2,TGCGCCAGCAGCTTCCAGGCAGCGGGGACCCAAGAGACCCAGTACTTC,CASSFQAAGTQETQYF
TRBJ2-3,TRBV11-2,few,-,TGTGCCAGCAGCTTAAGGGCGGGCGGACGGGATACGCAGTATTTT,CASSLRAGGRDTQYF
TRBJ1-2,TRBV2,-,TRBD1,TGTGCCAGCAGTGAAAACACAGGGGTAGGATATGGCTACACCTTC,CASSENTGVGYGYTF
TRBJ2-7,TRBV4-3,-,-,TGCGCCAGCAGCCAAGATCGCGTCCAGGGTTTTGACGAGCAGTACTTC,CASSQDRVQGFDEQYF
TRBJ1-4,TRBV5-1,-,-,TGCGCCAGCAAAGCAGACATTAATGAAAAACTGTTTTTT,CASKADINEKLFF
TRBJ2-7,TRBV19,-,-,TGTGCCAGTAGTAACCCCGGCGGGACAGCCTACGAGCAGTACTTC,CASSNPGGTAYEQYF
TRBJ1-5,TRBV6-5,-,-,TGTGCCAGCAGATCCGGAGGGGGCAATCAGCCCCAGCATTTT,CASRSGGGNQPQHF
TRBJ2-5,TRBV14,-,-,TGTGCCAGCAGCACTAGGGACTGGTACCAAGAGACCCAGTACTTC,CASSTRDWYQETQYF
TRBJ2-1,TRBV18,-,TRBD2,TGTGCCAGCTCACTTGGACTAGCGGGGGACAATGAGCAGTTCTTC,CASSLGLAGDNEQFF
TRBJ1-5,TRBV2,-,TRBD1,TGTGCCAGCAGTGCAGACAGGGGAGGATATCAGCCCCAGCATTTT,CASSADRGGYQPQHF
TRBJ1-2,TRBV27,-,-,TGTGCCAGCAGTTCCGCCGGCGGGTATGGCTACACCTTC,CASSSAGGYGYTF
TRBJ2-1,TRBV7-2,-,-,TGTGCCAGCAGCCCAAGAGGGGGGGTTATCGGTGAGCAGTTCTTC,CASSPRGGVIGEQFF
TRBJ2-2,TRBV24-1,-,TRBD2,TGTGCCACCAGTGACAAACTAGCGGGGGGGAACACCGGGGAGCTGTTTTTT,CATSDKLAGGNTGELFF
TRBJ1-2,TRBV6-2/TRBV6-3,-,TRBD1,TGTGCCAGCAGTTACGACAGGGGTGTTCGTGGCTACACCTTC,CASSYDRGVRGYTF
TRBJ1-1,TRBV15,-,-,TGTGCCACCAGCAGATCGTATTTCCGAGGAGGGGCCGCTGAAGCTTTCTTT,CATSRSYFRGGAAEAFF
TRBJ1-6,TRBV5-6,-,-,TGTGCCAGCAGCCTTGGGGGGGCCTACAATTCACCCCTCCACTTT,CASSLGGAYNSPLHF
TRBJ1-4,TRBV15,-,TRBD1,TGTGCCACCAGCAGAGATCGGACAGGGGAACTTAATGAAAAACTGTTTTTT,CATSRDRTGELNEKLFF
TRBJ1-4,TRBV19,-,-,TGTGCCAGTGCGGTTGCAACTAATGAAAAACTGTTTTTT,CASAVATNEKLFF
TRBJ2-5,TRBV10-2,-,-,TGCGCCAGCAGCCCACTTCCGGACCAAGAGACCCAGTACTTC,CASSPLPDQETQYF
TRBJ1-5,TRBV28,-,-,TGTGCCAGCAGTTCAGATAGCAATCAGCCCCAGCATTTT,CASSSDSNQPQHF
TRBJ1-2,TRBV30,-,-,TGTGCCTGGAGTGTCGCAGCCCGGGGCTATGGCTACACCTTC,CAWSVAARGYGYTF
TRBJ1-1,TRBV6-5,-,TRBD1,TGTGCCAGCAAGGTGTGGACAGGGGAGGACACTGAAGCTTTCTTT,CASKVWTGEDTEAFF